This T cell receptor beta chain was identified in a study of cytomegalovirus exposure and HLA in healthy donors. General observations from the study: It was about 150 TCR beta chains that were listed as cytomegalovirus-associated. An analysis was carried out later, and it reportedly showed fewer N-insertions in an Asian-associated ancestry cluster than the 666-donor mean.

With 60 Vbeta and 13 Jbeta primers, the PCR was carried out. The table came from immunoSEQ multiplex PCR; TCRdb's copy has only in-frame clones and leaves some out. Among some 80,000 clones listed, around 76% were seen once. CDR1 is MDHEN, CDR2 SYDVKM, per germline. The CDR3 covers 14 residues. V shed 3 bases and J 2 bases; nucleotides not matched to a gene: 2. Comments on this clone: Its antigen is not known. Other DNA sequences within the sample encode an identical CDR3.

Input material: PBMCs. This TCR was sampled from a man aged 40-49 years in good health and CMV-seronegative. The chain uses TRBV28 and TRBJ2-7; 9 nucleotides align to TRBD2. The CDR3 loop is CASSLASGTYEQYF. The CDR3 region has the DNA TGTGCCAGCAGTTTGGCTAGCGGGACCTACGAGCAGTACTTC.